The clone carrying this TCR beta chain was seen once. Its specificity is not known. This sample is drawn from a study of OX40 agonist ivuxolimab in advanced cancers. On the study more broadly: Allowance was made for prior anti-PD-1, anti-PD-L1 or anti-CTLA-4 therapy, and around 44% had some. Study-wide results and limits: More expanded clones were found, on average, in CD8+ than in CD4+ T cells.

Generated by immunoSEQ multiplex PCR, the TCRdb table keeps only in-frame clones and is missing some. This table has about 99,000 clones, approximately 94% appearing once. Autoimmune disease history or systemic immunosuppression barred patients. Peripheral blood came from all dose cohorts at three timepoints. The CDR3 consists of 15 residues. After removal of 5 bases from V and 2 bases from J, the junction contained 5 bases not matched to a gene. CDR1 and CDR2 (germline): MNHEY, SVGAGI. The sequencing here drew on CD4+ or CD8+ T cells sorted from blood, taken in a trial of the OX40 agonist ivuxolimab. The sequence was collected from an adult with an advanced solid tumor such as melanoma, head and neck, liver or kidney cancer. The rearrangement joins TRBV6-5 to TRBJ2-2, with TRBD1 matching over 7 bases. CDR3 residues: CASSQGVANTGELFF. In DNA form, the CDR3 reads TGTGCCAGCAGTCAGGGGGTCGCAAACACCGGGGAGCTGTTTTTT.